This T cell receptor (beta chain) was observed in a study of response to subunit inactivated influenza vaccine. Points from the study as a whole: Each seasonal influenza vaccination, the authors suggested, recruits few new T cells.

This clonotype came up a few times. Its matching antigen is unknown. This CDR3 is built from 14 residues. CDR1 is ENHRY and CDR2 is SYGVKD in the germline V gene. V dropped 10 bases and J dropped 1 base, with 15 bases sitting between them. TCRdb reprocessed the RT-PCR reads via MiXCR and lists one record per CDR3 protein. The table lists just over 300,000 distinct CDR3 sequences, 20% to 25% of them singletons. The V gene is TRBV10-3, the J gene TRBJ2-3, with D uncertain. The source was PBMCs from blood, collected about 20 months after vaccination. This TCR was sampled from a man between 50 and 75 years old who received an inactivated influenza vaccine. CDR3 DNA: TGTGCCACCGATGACCCTAGTGGCACAGATACGCAGTATTTT. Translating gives CATDDPSGTDTQYF.